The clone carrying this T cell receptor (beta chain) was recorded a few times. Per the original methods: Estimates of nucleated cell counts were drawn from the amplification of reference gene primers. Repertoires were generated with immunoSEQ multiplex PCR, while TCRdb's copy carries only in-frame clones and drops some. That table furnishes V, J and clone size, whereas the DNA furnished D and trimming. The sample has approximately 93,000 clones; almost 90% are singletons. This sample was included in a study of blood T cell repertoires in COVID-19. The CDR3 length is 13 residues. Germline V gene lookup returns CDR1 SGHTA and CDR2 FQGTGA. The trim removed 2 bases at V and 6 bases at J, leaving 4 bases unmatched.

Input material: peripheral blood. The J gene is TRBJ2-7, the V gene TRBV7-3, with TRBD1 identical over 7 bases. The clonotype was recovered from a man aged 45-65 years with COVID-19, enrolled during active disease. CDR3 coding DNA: TGTGCCAGCAGCTTAGGGAACAGGGGCGAGCAGTACTTC. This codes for CASSLGNRGEQYF.